Sequencing of this T cell receptor (beta chain) was carried out in a study of blood T cell repertoires in COVID-19. A note on this clone: The same CDR3 is also encoded by other DNA sequences in this sample.

V gave up 0 bases and J gave up 3 bases, with 7 bases separating them. The CDR3 loop spans 13 amino acids. From germline, CDR1 is SGDLS and CDR2 YYNGEE. The repertoire was sequenced with immunoSEQ multiplex PCR; TCRdb's copy has only in-frame clones and lacks some. This table has over 400,000 clones, approximately 90% appearing once. Sequencing was carried out using PBMCs or T cells enriched from blood (not recorded which). This chain uses TRBV9 with TRBJ2-7, with D perhaps matching TRBD2 (6 bases). This clonotype was obtained from a woman aged 55-69 years who had recovered from COVID-19. The CDR3 DNA is TGTGCCAGCAGCGTAGTGGGGGGCTACGAGCAGTACTTC. This gives the protein CASSVVGGYEQYF.